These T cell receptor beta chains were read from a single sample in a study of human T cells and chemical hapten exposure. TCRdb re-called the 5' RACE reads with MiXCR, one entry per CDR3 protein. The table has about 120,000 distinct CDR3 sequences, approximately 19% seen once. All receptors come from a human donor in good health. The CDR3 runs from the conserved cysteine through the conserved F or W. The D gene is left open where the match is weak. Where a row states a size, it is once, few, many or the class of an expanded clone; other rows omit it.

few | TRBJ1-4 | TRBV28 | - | TGTGCCAGCAGTAACCGGCGAAAACTGTTTTTT | CASSNRRKLFF
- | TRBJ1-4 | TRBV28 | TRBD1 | TGTGCCAGCAGTATAGACAGGGTAGTCGAAAAACTGTTTTTT | CASSIDRVVEKLFF
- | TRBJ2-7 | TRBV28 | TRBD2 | TGTGCCACCGGGGGCGGGAGGGCCAGGGCCGAGCAGTACTTC | CATGGGRARAEQYF
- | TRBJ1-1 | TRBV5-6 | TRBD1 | TGTGCCAGCAGCTCGATTGGACAGGGAAGGGCGCGGGGCGCTGAAGCTTTCTTT | CASSSIGQGRARGAEAFF
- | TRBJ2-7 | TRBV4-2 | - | TGTGCCAGCAGCCAAGATCCTGGTAGTACCTCCTACGAGCAGTACTTC | CASSQDPGSTSYEQYF
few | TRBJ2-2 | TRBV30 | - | TGTGCCTGGAGTGTCCCCAGGGCGGTCGCCGGGGAGCTGTTTTTT | CAWSVPRAVAGELFF
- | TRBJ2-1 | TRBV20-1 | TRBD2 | TGCAGTGCTAGAGATGTTCCAGCGGGAGGAAACAATGGGCAGTTCTTC | CSARDVPAGGNNGQFF
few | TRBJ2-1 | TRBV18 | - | TGTGCCAGCTCACCAGATTCCTACAATGAGCAGTTCTTC | CASSPDSYNEQFF
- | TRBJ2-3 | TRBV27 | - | TGTGCCAGCAGTTTATGTGGGCAGGACCATTCAGCCAGCACAGATACGCAGTATTTT | CASSLCGQDHSASTDTQYF
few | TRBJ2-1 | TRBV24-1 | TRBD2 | TGTGCCACCAGTGACCCTAGCGGGAGAAATGAGCAGTTCTTC | CATSDPSGRNEQFF
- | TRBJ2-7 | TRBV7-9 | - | TGTGCCAGCAGCTTAGCCGGGACTCGGGCTTACGAGCAGTACTTC | CASSLAGTRAYEQYF
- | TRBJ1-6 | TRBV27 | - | TGTGCCAGCAGTCCCCGGACAGACTATAATTCACCCCTCCACTTT | CASSPRTDYNSPLHF
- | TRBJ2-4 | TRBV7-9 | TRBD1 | TGTGCCAGCAGCCGGGGACAGGGGAGCACCATTCAGTACTTC | CASSRGQGSTIQYF
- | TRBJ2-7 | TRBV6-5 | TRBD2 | TGTGCCAGCAGAACTACTAGCGGGGGGAACTACGAGCAGTACTTC | CASRTTSGGNYEQYF
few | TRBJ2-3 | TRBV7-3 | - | TGTGCCAGCAGCTTAGGAGGGGTCGGCACAGATACGCAGTATTTT | CASSLGGVGTDTQYF
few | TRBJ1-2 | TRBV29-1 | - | TGCAGCGTTGTATCTCCTGGGGTTCTAGGGTATAGCTACACCTTC | CSVVSPGVLGYSYTF
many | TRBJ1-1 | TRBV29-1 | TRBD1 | TGCAGCGTGGTTGACAGGGGCGTGAACACTGAAGCTTTCTTT | CSVVDRGVNTEAFF
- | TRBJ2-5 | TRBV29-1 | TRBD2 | TGCAGCGTTGCATCTCGACTAGCGGACCCAGGAGAGACCCAGTACTTC | CSVASRLADPGETQYF
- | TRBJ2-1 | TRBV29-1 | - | TGCAGCGTTGATTTGGGGAGCTCCTACAATGAGCAGTTCTTC | CSVDLGSSYNEQFF
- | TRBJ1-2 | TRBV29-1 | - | TGCAGCGTTAGCGGGCAGGAGAACTATGGCTACACCTTC | CSVSGQENYGYTF
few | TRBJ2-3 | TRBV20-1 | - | TGCAGTGCGGAGGGCACAGATACGCAGTATTTT | CSAEGTDTQYF
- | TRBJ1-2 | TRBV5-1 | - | TGCGCCAGCAGCTTGACAGAGGGACCGGTTCTTCGTAACTATGGCTACACCTTC | CASSLTEGPVLRNYGYTF
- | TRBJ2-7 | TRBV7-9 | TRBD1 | TGTGCCGGACAGGGGTTCGACGAGCAGTACTTC | CAGQGFDEQYF
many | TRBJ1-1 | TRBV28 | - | TGTGCCAGCAGTTGGCTAACTGAAGCTTTCTTT | CASSWLTEAFF
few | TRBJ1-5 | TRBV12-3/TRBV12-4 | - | TGTGCCAGCAGTTTAGCGTGGTCGGGCAATCAGCCCCAGCATTTT | CASSLAWSGNQPQHF
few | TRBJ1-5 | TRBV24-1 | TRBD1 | TGTGCCACCAGTGATTCCGGACAGGGGCCTCAGCCCCAGCATTTT | CATSDSGQGPQPQHF
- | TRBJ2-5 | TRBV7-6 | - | TGTGCCAGCAGCTTGCTGGGACGGGTACAAGAGACCCAGTACTTC | CASSLLGRVQETQYF
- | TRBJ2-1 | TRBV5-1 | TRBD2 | TGCGCCAGCAGCAGCTCCGGGACTAGCTACAATGAGCAGTTCTTC | CASSSSGTSYNEQFF
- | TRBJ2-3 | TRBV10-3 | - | TGTGCCATCAGTGTTTCGGATACGCAGTATTTT | CAISVSDTQYF
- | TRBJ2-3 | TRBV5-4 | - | TGTGCCAGCAGCCCCGCCGGGGCAGATACGCAGTATTTT | CASSPAGADTQYF
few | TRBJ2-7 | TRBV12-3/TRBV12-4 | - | TGTGCCAGTGCCTCGACCCTAGCCGCCTCCTACGAGCAGTACTTC | CASASTLAASYEQYF
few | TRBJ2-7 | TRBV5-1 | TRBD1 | TGCGCCAGCAGCTTGTTTGGGACAGGGTCCTACGAGCAGTACTTC | CASSLFGTGSYEQYF
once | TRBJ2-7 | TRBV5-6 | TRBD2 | TGTGCCAGCAGCTTGGGACTAGCGGGATTGTTCGAGCAGTACTTC | CASSLGLAGLFEQYF
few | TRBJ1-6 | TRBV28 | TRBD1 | TGTGCCAGCAGTTCCCGGGCCGGACAGGGTGTAGAACTCCTCCACTTT | CASSSRAGQGVELLHF
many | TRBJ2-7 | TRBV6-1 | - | TGTGCCAGCAGTGAAGGAGTACAGGGAAATTTGTACGAGCAGTACTTC | CASSEGVQGNLYEQYF
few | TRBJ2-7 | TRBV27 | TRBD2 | TGTGCCAGCACGAAACTAACTAGCGGAAGCTCCTACGAGCAGTACTTC | CASTKLTSGSSYEQYF
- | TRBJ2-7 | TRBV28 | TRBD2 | TGTGCCAGCAGTTTCAACGGGAGGGCGTTCTACGAGCAGTACTTC | CASSFNGRAFYEQYF
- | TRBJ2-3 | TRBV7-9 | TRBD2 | TGTGCCAGCAGCGCGGGACTAGCGGGAGTTACAGATACGCAGTATTTT | CASSAGLAGVTDTQYF
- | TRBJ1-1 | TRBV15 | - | TGTGCCACCAGCGAGGGTGTGGACACTGAAGCTTTCTTT | CATSEGVDTEAFF
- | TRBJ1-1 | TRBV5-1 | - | TGCGCCAGCAGCTTGGAACTCGGGGCTGGCACTGAAGCTTTCTTT | CASSLELGAGTEAFF
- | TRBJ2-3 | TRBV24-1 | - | TGTGCCACCAGTGATCCTGGGCCTTCAGATACGCAGTATTTT | CATSDPGPSDTQYF
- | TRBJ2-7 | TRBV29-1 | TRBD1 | TGCAGCGTTGAAGGGTCGGGCCAGGGGGTGGACGAGCAGTACTTC | CSVEGSGQGVDEQYF
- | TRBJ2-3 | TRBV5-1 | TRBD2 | TGCGCCAGCAGCCTGGAGACTAGCATAGATACGCAGTATTTT | CASSLETSIDTQYF
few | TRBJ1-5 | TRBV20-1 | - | TGCAGTGCTAGGCGGGGATTTCTCAATCAGCCCCAGCATTTT | CSARRGFLNQPQHF
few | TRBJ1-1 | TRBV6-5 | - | TGTGCCAGCAGTTACCAGTTGACCAGGGACACTGAAGCTTTCTTT | CASSYQLTRDTEAFF
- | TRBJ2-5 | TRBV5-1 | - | TGCGCCAGCAGCAATGGGGTAGCGGCCCTTAAAGAGACCCAGTACTTC | CASSNGVAALKETQYF
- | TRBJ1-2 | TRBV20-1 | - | TGCAGTGCTAGTACAGGGCACCTCTATGGCTACACCTTC | CSASTGHLYGYTF